Each of the 30 T cell receptor beta chains below was sequenced from the same sample in a study of blood T cells in healthy people across ages (dated by TCRdb to 2013 to 2016). The receptor library was made with 5' RACE. Sequencing was performed on an Illumina HiSeq 2500. A second PCR of about 7 to 12 cycles was performed with a sample-barcoded 5' primer and a J-beta primer mix. TCRdb reran the public reads through fastp at Q25 and MiXCR, keeping productive beta chains. A single entry per CDR3 protein holds the most common genes and DNA from its merged rows. The sample table holds 1.5 million to 2 million distinct CDR3 sequences, of which less than 50% were seen once. The ten largest clones take up approximately 2.1% of the sample. The sequencing sample was made of blood. The origin of the receptors is a woman aged 40 to 49 in good health.

This clonotype was seen repeatedly, ten times or more. CDR3 sequence reads: CASSFDFRGGNEQFF. The CDR3 coding sequence is TGTGCCAGCAGCTTCGACTTCCGGGGGGGCAATGAGCAGTTCTTC. This chain connects TRBV7-2 to TRBJ2-1, with 8 bases identical to TRBD2. There are 15 residues in the CDR3. The germline gives CDR1 SGHTA, CDR2 FQGNSA. V lost 3 bases and J lost 6; bases outside the gene matches: 7.

The rearrangement uses TRBV5-1 and TRBJ2-3, with D tentatively TRBD2 (6 bases). CDR3 length: 15 residues. Germline lookup yields CDR1 SGHRS and CDR2 YFSETQ. V lost 7 bases and J 2 bases, leaving 17 bases between the germline ends. Here the CDR3 DNA reads TGCGCCAGCTCAGGAGGGCCGGGGGACACAGATACGCAGTATTTT. It specifies CASSGGPGDTDTQYF.

This clonotype was seen once. CDR3 residues: CSAEGVYEQFF. The CDR3 DNA reads TGCAGTGCCGAGGGGGTCTATGAGCAGTTCTTC. The V and J genes are TRBV20-1 and TRBJ2-1, with D tentatively TRBD1 (6 bases). This CDR3 has 11 amino acids. Germline CDR1 and CDR2: DFQATT and SNEGSKA (reference sequence). V was cut by 6 bases and J by 8 bases, with 11 bases left in between.

This sequence joins TRBV6-6 and TRBJ1-2; tentative D call: TRBD1 (5 bases). The V gene's germline CDR1 is MNHNY and CDR2 SVGAGI (reference sequence). The CDR3 is made up of 15 amino acids. V was clipped by 0 bases and J by 7 bases, with 15 bases between them. The CDR3 sequence: CASSYSTTREGGYTF. The CDR3 DNA follows: TGTGCCAGCAGTTACTCGACAACCAGGGAAGGTGGCTACACCTTC.

The V call is TRBV5-5, the J call TRBJ2-6; D remains ambiguous. Germline assignment: CDR1 SGHKS and CDR2 YYEKEE (reference sequence). The length of the CDR3 is 15 residues. V dropped 4 bases and J dropped 0 bases, with 8 bases sitting between them. The CDR3 DNA sequence: TGTGCCAGCAGCCCCGGACGCTCTGGGGCCAACGTCCTGACTTTC. Translation: CASSPGRSGANVLTF.

This clonotype was counted between two and nine times. The rearrangement joins TRBV9 to TRBJ2-3; TRBD2 matches at 9 bases. The V and J ends lost 3 bases and 6 bases, in that order; junction bases with no gene match: 8. Germline V gene data show CDR1 as SGDLS and CDR2 as YYNGEE. This CDR3 has 15 amino acids. The CDR3 loop reads CASSARGGAMDTQYF. The CDR3 DNA reads TGTGCCAGCAGCGCCCGCGGGGGGGCCATGGATACGCAGTATTTT.

V usage is TRBV6-6 and J usage is TRBJ2-7, with 7 nucleotides matching TRBD1. The CDR3 runs to 15 residues. The V segment lost 9 bases and the J segment 3 bases; nucleotides outside the gene matches: 14. Looked up from germline, CDR1 is MNHNY and CDR2 is SVGAGI (reference sequence). This CDR3 is CASSADGTADYEQYF. The CDR3 nucleotides are TGTGCCAGTAGCGCCGACGGGACAGCAGACTACGAGCAGTACTTC.

V and J are TRBV6-5 and TRBJ2-7; 8 nucleotides line up with TRBD1. Germline V gene data show CDR1 as MNHEY and CDR2 as SVGAGI. The V and J ends lost 6 bases and 6 bases, in that order; junction bases with no gene match: 7. This CDR3 has 13 amino acids. In DNA form, the CDR3 reads TGTGCCAGCAGACTCGGGACAGGTGGCGAGCAGTACTTC. This encodes CASRLGTGGEQYF.

V gene TRBV20-1 combines with J gene TRBJ2-3; D could derive from TRBD1 or TRBD2 (5 bases each). V was pared by 0 bases and J by 5 bases, with 15 bases between. CDR1 is DFQATT, CDR2 SNEGSKA, per germline (reference sequence). The CDR3 runs to 15 residues. The CDR3, as DNA: TGCAGTGCTAGAGATAATATTAGGGACCGAGATACGCAGTATTTT. It is translated as CSARDNIRDRDTQYF.

This sequence joins TRBV9 and TRBJ2-1; 11 nucleotides align to TRBD1. V gave up 3 bases and J gave up 8 bases; unmatched junction bases: 7. The CDR3 has 15 amino acids. Germline V gene sequence: CDR1 SGDLS, CDR2 YYNGEE. CDR3 in amino acids: CASSGGTGGIDEQFF. CDR3 coding DNA: TGTGCCAGCAGCGGCGGGACAGGGGGAATAGATGAGCAGTTCTTC.

This clonotype has a handful of counts. V and J are TRBV12-3 or TRBV12-4 and TRBJ2-1; TRBD2 aligns across 8 bases. After removal of 7 bases from V and 2 bases from J, the junction contained 7 bases not matched to a gene. The CDR3 totals 15 residues. This CDR3 reads CASTTGLATYNEQFF. The CDR3 bases are TGTGCCAGCACCACTGGACTAGCCACCTACAATGAGCAGTTCTTC.

This clonotype was seen once. This rearrangement joins TRBV7-2 to TRBJ1-5, with 7 bases identical to TRBD1. The V and J ends lost 5 bases and 3 bases, in that order; junction bases with no gene match: 4. The CDR3 sequence is 14 residues long. Germline values: CDR1 SGHTA, CDR2 FQGNSA. DNA for the CDR3: TGTGCCAGCAGCCGGGACAGCACCAATCAGCCCCAGCATTTT. Translated, it gives CASSRDSTNQPQHF.

This chain joins TRBV9 and TRBJ2-1; possible D gene TRBD1, 6 bases. V was pared by 3 bases and J by 4 bases, with 11 bases between. Germline-derived CDR1 and CDR2 are SGDLS and YYNGEE. The CDR3 has 14 amino acids. CDR3 DNA sequence: TGTGCCAGCAGCGGAACAGGGTATTACAATGAGCAGTTCTTC. Protein product: CASSGTGYYNEQFF. The full variable domain, its missing parts supplied by reference TRBV9 and TRBJ2-1, is DSGVTQTPKHLITATGQRVTLRCSPRSGDLSVYWYQQSLDQGLQFLIQYYNGEERAKGNILERFSAQQFPDLHSELNLSSLELGDSALYFCASSGTGYYNEQFFGPGTRLTVL.

This rearrangement joins TRBV7-2 to TRBJ2-5; TRBD2 matches 8 bases. The V and J ends lost 7 bases and 5 bases, in that order; junction bases with no gene match: 9. This CDR3 is 14 amino acids long. From germline, CDR1 is SGHTA and CDR2 FQGNSA. The CDR3 sequence is CASTVGGAGETQYF. In nucleotides, the CDR3 is TGTGCCAGCACGGTCGGGGGGGCCGGGGAGACCCAGTACTTC.

This chain links TRBV20-1 with TRBJ2-3; the D call may be TRBD1 or TRBD2 (6 bases each). Germline V gene data show CDR1 as DFQATT and CDR2 as SNEGSKA (reference sequence). This CDR3 contains 14 residues. Trimming removed 6 bases at V and 3 bases at J, with 16 bases between. CDR3 in DNA: TGCAGTGCCGGACTCCGGGGGCTTACAGATACGCAGTATTTT. Its protein is CSAGLRGLTDTQYF.

The genes are TRBV7-6 and TRBJ2-1; a possible D gene is TRBD2 (7 bases). V gave up 1 base and J gave up 6 bases, with 13 bases separating them. CDR1 is SGHVS and CDR2 is FNYEAQ in the germline V gene. The CDR3 length is 15 residues. CDR3 coding DNA: TGTGCCAGCAGCTTAGGAGGGGGGGCCTTCAATGAGCAGTTCTTC. Encoded protein: CASSLGGGAFNEQFF.

Only a few counts were recorded for this clonotype. The V gene is TRBV27, the J gene TRBJ2-5, with TRBD2 identical over 11 bases. This CDR3 is built from 16 residues. V lost 3 bases, J lost 2 bases, and 5 bases stayed unmatched. Germline CDR1 is MNHEY and CDR2 is SMNVEV (reference sequence). In DNA, the CDR3 is TGTGCCAGCAGTTTGAGACTAGCGGGGAAGCAAGAGACCCAGTACTTC. This sequence encodes CASSLRLAGKQETQYF.

This chain joins TRBV7-8 and TRBJ2-3; D not resolved. V gave up 5 bases and J gave up 3 bases, with 12 bases separating them. CDR1 and CDR2 (germline): SGHVS, FQNEAQ. This CDR3 has 14 amino acids. DNA for the CDR3: TGTGCCAGCAGCCAACCTTCTAGAACAGATACGCAGTATTTT. Its protein product is CASSQPSRTDTQYF.

This clonotype was detected once. V gene TRBV6-5 combines with J gene TRBJ2-2; 8 bases are shared with TRBD1. Germline CDR1 and CDR2: MNHEY and SVGAGI. The length of the CDR3 is 15 residues. The J segment lost 4 bases and the V segment lost 7 bases, leaving 8 bases of the junction unmatched. This CDR3 reads CASNQQGGITGELFF. The CDR3 DNA follows: TGTGCCAGCAATCAACAGGGGGGTATCACCGGGGAGCTGTTTTTT.

In this sample, this clonotype turned up a few times. The chain has TRBV5-1 and TRBJ2-1; D is undetermined. The CDR3 length is 17 residues. Germline assignment: CDR1 SGHRS and CDR2 YFSETQ. V was cut by 7 bases and J by 1 base, with 21 bases left in between. The CDR3 loop is CASAHGVRVGSYNEQFF. CDR3 in DNA: TGCGCCAGCGCCCATGGGGTCAGAGTGGGGTCCTACAATGAGCAGTTCTTC.

This clonotype has ten or more counts. The chain carries TRBV4-2 and TRBJ2-7; 13 bases align to TRBD2. The CDR3 length is 16 residues. V lost 0 bases, J lost 2 bases, and 1 base stayed unmatched. Looked up from germline, CDR1 is LGHNA and CDR2 is YNFKEQ. The CDR3 region has the DNA TGTGCCAGCAGCCAAGAACTAGCGGGGGGGCCCTACGAGCAGTACTTC. Its protein is CASSQELAGGPYEQYF.

This chain links TRBV20-1 with TRBJ2-1; 8 nucleotides match TRBD2. The CDR3 loop spans 16 amino acids. Germline V gene lookup returns CDR1 DFQATT and CDR2 SNEGSKA (reference sequence). Unmatched junction bases numbered 13, after V lost 1 base and J lost 8 bases. CDR3 sequence: CSARGINGGAVHEQFF. Here the CDR3 DNA reads TGCAGTGCTAGAGGTATAAACGGGGGGGCCGTTCATGAGCAGTTCTTC.

V usage is TRBV18 and J usage is TRBJ1-6; no definite D call. The length of the CDR3 is 15 residues. Germline V gene data show CDR1 as KGHSH and CDR2 as LQKENI. V lost 2 bases, J lost 7 bases, and 12 bases lay in between. The chain's CDR3 is CASSPTRDTNSPLHF. The CDR3 DNA reads TGTGCCAGCTCACCAACAAGAGACACAAATTCACCCCTCCACTTT.

This sequence joins TRBV5-4 and TRBJ2-2, with 8 bases that match TRBD1. CDR1 and CDR2 (germline): SGHNT, YYREEE (reference sequence). The trim removed 4 bases at V and 0 bases at J, leaving 5 bases unmatched. This CDR3 has 16 amino acids. CDR3 protein: CASSQGARANTGELFF. CDR3 sequence (DNA): TGTGCCAGCAGCCAGGGGGCTAGGGCGAACACCGGGGAGCTGTTTTTT.

This chain joins TRBV6-6 and TRBJ1-5; 7 bases fit TRBD1. CDR3 length: 17 amino acids. Germline V lookup: CDR1 MNHNY, CDR2 SVGAGI (reference sequence). Trimming removed 5 bases from V and 2 bases from J; junction bases left unmatched: 12. CDR3 nucleotide sequence: TGTGCCAGCAGTCCCCGGACAGGTCGAGGCGGCAATCAGCCCCAGCATTTT. It is translated as CASSPRTGRGGNQPQHF.

This rearrangement joins TRBV29-1 to TRBJ2-1, with 10 positions matching TRBD1. The CDR3 has 13 residues. Germline lookup yields CDR1 SQVTM and CDR2 ANQGSEA. With V trimmed by 7 bases and J by 4 bases, 4 bases remained unmatched. The CDR3 DNA reads as TGCAGCGGAGACAGGGGGCGGTACAATGAGCAGTTCTTC. Encoded protein: CSGDRGRYNEQFF.

The V call is TRBV20-1, the J call TRBJ2-3; 10 bases align to TRBD1. Germline loops: CDR1 DFQATT, CDR2 SNEGSKA (reference sequence). After removal of 3 bases from V and 5 bases from J, the junction contained 5 bases not matched to a gene. This CDR3 region has 14 residues. CDR3 coding DNA: TGCAGTGCTAGCTCGGACAGGGGGGAAGATACGCAGTATTTT. Protein product: CSASSDRGEDTQYF.

This clonotype was detected only a few times. The chain joins TRBV20-1 to TRBJ2-5; 8 bases fit TRBD1. This CDR3 is built from 14 residues. The V and J ends lost 3 bases and 5 bases, in that order; junction bases with no gene match: 8. Germline CDR1 DFQATT, CDR2 SNEGSKA (reference sequence). In nucleotides, the CDR3 is TGCAGTGCTAGCCTCACAGGGGGTGCGGAGACCCAGTACTTC. It is translated as CSASLTGGAETQYF.

The chain employs TRBV4-3 and TRBJ2-3; 8 nucleotides align to TRBD2. J was trimmed by 0 bases and V by 3 bases; bases with no gene match: 5. There are 16 residues in the CDR3. Germline V gives CDR1 LGHNA, CDR2 YSLEER. The chain's CDR3 is CASSHATSGSTDTQYF. CDR3 nucleotides: TGCGCCAGCAGCCACGCTACTAGCGGCAGCACAGATACGCAGTATTTT.

This chain links TRBV12-5 with TRBJ2-5; D might be TRBD2 (6 bases). The V gene's germline CDR1 is LGHNT and CDR2 FRNRAP. V was shortened by 11 bases and J by 3 bases, with 13 bases between the two germline ends. The length of the CDR3 is 12 residues. The CDR3 nucleotides are TGTGCTTGCGGGCTAGCGAAAGAGACCCAGTACTTC. It translates to CACGLAKETQYF.